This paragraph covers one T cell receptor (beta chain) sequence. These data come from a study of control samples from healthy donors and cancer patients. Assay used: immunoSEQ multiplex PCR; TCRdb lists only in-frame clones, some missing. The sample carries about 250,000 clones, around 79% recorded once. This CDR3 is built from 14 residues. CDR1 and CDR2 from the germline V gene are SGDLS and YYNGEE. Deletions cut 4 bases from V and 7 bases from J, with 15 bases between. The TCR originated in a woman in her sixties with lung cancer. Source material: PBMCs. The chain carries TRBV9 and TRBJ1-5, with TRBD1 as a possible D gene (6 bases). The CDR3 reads CASSLSGQGQPQHF. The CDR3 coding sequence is TGTGCCAGCAGCTTATCGGGACAAGGACAGCCCCAGCATTTT.